Below, 11 T cell receptor beta chains from the same sample are listed, as sequenced in a study of T-cell memory formation after mild COVID-19. TCRdb re-called the 5' RACE reads through MiXCR, storing one row per CDR3 protein. This table has fewer than 650,000 distinct CDR3 sequences, 15% to 20% appearing once. The sequenced sample was PBMCs or a T cell subset sorted from them (not recorded which). These receptors were taken from an adult woman who had mild COVID-19 (a few samples of this study predate the infection). Cell type and time point are not known.

This chain links TRBV12-3 or TRBV12-4 with TRBJ1-1; TRBD1 agrees at 11 bases. After removal of 2 bases from V and 3 bases from J, the junction contained 5 bases not matched to a gene. This CDR3 region has 16 residues. The CDR3: CASSLKDRGQDTEAFF. The CDR3 coding sequence is TGTGCCAGCAGTTTAAAGGACAGGGGGCAAGACACTGAAGCTTTCTTT.

Concerning this clonotype: Compared with germline, one end of the junction differs, possibly owing to a read error. This rearrangement joins TRBV12-3 or TRBV12-4 to TRBJ2-3; 10 bases are a match to TRBD1. The CDR3 extends over 16 amino acids. CDR3: CASSLGPGTGADTQYF. CDR3 nucleotides: TGTGCCAGCAGCTTAGGTCCTGGGACAGGGGCAGATACGCAGTATTTT.

The chain recombines TRBV11-2 with TRBJ2-5; tentatively, D is TRBD2 (6 bases). The CDR3 loop spans 17 amino acids. Trimming stripped 5 bases from V and 4 bases from J, with 23 bases between. Germline CDR1 and CDR2: SGHAT and FQNNGV. The CDR3 sequence: CASSPPPGWRGRETQYF. CDR3 DNA sequence: TGTGCCAGCAGCCCCCCCCCTGGGTGGCGGGGTAGAGAGACCCAGTACTTC.

This chain joins TRBV6-2 or TRBV6-3 and TRBJ2-1; TRBD2 aligns across 8 bases. Germline assignment: CDR1 MNHEY and CDR2 SVGEGT. The CDR3 sequence is 15 residues long. V trimming: 9 bases; J trimming: 6 bases; junction bases outside the gene matches: 13. CDR3 amino acids: CASSPLAVPINEQFF. As DNA, the CDR3 is TGTGCCAGTTCGCCACTAGCGGTCCCGATCAATGAGCAGTTCTTC.

This clonotype was counted between two and nine times. The rearrangement joins TRBV5-1 to TRBJ1-1, with 7 bases lining up with TRBD1. V lost 4 bases to trimming and J lost 1 base; unmatched junction nucleotides: 7. This CDR3 is built from 15 residues. The germline gives CDR1 SGHRS, CDR2 YFSETQ. The CDR3 region is CASSVSGTENTEAFF. CDR3 nucleotide sequence: TGCGCCAGCAGCGTTTCCGGGACAGAGAACACTGAAGCTTTCTTT. Combining the CDR3 with reference TRBV5-1 and TRBJ1-1 gives the whole variable domain KAGVTQTPRYLIKTRGQQVTLSCSPISGHRSVSWYQQTPGQGLQFLFEYFSETQRNKGNFPGRFSGRQFSNSRSEMNVSTLELGDSALYLCASSVSGTENTEAFFGQGTRLTVV.

The chain joins TRBV1 to TRBJ1-6. TRBV1 is given as a pseudogene. This CDR3 contains 17 residues. This chain's CDR3 is CTSSQEGQRGANSPLHF. The CDR3 DNA follows: TGCACCAGCAGCCAAGAGGGGCAGCGGGGGGCGAATTCACCCCTCCACTTT.

This clonotype was detected only a few times. J is TRBJ1-1 and V is TRBV20-1; possibly TRBD1 for D (5 bases). This CDR3 comprises 17 residues. CDR1 is DFQATT, CDR2 SNEGSKA, per germline (reference sequence). V shed 4 bases and J shed 1 base, with 22 bases lying between them. The CDR3 loop is CSAISWATGFRNTEAFF. CDR3 in DNA: TGCAGTGCTATCTCGTGGGCTACAGGTTTTCGGAACACTGAAGCTTTCTTT.

This clonotype has a handful of counts. The rearrangement links TRBV6-6 to TRBJ2-1; perhaps TRBD1 as D (5 bases). The CDR3 extends over 11 amino acids. Germline values: CDR1 MNHNY, CDR2 SVGAGI (reference sequence). Trimming took 0 bases from V and 15 from J, leaving 9 bases between them. The CDR3 here is CASSYSTDRFF. As DNA, the CDR3 is TGTGCCAGCAGTTACTCGACAGATCGGTTCTTC.

In its sample, this clonotype was seen a few times. The rearrangement uses TRBV29-1 and TRBJ1-2; 10 nucleotides align to TRBD1. The CDR3 sequence is 11 residues long. CDR1 and CDR2 from the germline V gene are SQVTM and ANQGSEA. CDR3 region: CAGTGVYGYTF. The CDR3 DNA follows: TGCGCCGGGACAGGGGTTTATGGCTACACCTTC.

This clonotype was counted only a few times. The gene calls are TRBV6-5 and TRBJ2-1; D is unclear. The length of the CDR3 is 14 residues. Germline V gene lookup returns CDR1 MNHEY and CDR2 SVGAGI. The V and J ends lost 6 bases and 1 base respectively, with 10 bases between them. Written as DNA, the CDR3 is TGTGCCAGCAGAAACAGTGGGTCCTACAATGAGCAGTTCTTC. It is translated as CASRNSGSYNEQFF.

This clonotype was counted a few times. The CDR3 loop is CASSFSGSQTQYF. The CDR3 bases are TGTGCCAGCAGCTTTAGCGGGAGCCAGACCCAGTACTTC. The chain couples TRBV5-5 to TRBJ2-5; 9 bases match TRBD2. J lost 6 bases, V lost 2 bases, and 2 bases had no gene match. Germline V gene data show CDR1 as SGHKS and CDR2 as YYEKEE (reference sequence). This CDR3 region has 13 residues.